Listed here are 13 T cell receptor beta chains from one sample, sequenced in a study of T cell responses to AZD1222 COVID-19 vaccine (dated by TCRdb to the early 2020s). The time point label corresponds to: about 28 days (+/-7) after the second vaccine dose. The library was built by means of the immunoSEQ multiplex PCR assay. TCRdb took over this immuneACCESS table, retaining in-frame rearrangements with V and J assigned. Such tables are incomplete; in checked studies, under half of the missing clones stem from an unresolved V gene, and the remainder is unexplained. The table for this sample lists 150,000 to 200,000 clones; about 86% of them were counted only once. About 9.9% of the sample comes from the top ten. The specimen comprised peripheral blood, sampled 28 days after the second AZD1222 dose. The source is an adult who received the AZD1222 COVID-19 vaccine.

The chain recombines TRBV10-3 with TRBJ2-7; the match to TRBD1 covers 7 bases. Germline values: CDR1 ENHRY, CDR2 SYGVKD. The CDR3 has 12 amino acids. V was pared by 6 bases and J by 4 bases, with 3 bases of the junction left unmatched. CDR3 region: CAIRETGYEQYF. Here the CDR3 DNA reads TGTGCCATCAGGGAGACAGGGTACGAGCAGTACTTC.

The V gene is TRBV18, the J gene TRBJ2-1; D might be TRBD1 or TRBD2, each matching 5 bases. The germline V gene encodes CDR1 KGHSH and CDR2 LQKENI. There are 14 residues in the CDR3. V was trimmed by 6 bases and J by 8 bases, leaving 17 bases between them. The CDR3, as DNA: TGTGCCAGCTCCCTACATCCCCGAGGGGATGAGCAGTTCTTC. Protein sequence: CASSLHPRGDEQFF.

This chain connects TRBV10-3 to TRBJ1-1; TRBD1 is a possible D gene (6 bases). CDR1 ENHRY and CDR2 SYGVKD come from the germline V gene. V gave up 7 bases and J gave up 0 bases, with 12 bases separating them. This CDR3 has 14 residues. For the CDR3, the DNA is TGTGCCATCACTTCAGGGGATTTGAACACTGAAGCTTTCTTT. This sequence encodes CAITSGDLNTEAFF.

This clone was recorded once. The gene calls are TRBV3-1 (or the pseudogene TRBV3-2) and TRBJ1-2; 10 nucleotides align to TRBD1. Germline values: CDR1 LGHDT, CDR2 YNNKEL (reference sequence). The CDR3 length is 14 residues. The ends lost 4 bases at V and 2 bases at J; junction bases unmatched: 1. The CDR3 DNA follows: TGTGCCAGCAGCCCGGACAGGGGGAACTATGGCTACACCTTC. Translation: CASSPDRGNYGYTF.

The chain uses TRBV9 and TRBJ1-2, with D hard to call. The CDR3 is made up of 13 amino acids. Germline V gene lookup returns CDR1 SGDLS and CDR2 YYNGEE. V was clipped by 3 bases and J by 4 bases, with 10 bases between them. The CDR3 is CASSGGPRYGYTF. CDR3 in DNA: TGTGCCAGCAGCGGAGGCCCCCGCTATGGCTACACCTTC.

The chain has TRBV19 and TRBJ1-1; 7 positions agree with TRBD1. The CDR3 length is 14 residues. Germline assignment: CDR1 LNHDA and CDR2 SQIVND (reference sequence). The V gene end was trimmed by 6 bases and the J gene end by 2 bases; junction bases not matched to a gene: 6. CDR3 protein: CASSEGAFNTEAFF. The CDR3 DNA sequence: TGTGCCAGTAGCGAGGGGGCTTTTAACACTGAAGCTTTCTTT.

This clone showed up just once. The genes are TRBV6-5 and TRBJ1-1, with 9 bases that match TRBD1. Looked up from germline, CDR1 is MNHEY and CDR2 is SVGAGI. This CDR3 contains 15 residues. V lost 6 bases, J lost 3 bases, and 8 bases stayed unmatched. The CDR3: CASSHGTGPYTEAFF. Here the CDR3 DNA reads TGTGCCAGCAGCCACGGGACAGGGCCCTACACTGAAGCTTTCTTT.

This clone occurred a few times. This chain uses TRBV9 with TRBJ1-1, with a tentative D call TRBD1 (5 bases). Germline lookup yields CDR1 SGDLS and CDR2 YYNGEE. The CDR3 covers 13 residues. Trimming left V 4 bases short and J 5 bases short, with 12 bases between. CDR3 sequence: CASSLGGRTEAFF. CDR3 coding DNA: TGTGCCAGCAGCCTTGGGGGTAGGACTGAAGCTTTCTTT.

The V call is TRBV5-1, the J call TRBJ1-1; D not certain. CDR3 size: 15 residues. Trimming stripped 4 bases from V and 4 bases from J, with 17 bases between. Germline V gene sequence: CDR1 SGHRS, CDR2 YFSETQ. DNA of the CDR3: TGCGCCAGCAGCCCGAGAGGTCGGGTGACCACTGAAGCTTTCTTT. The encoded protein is CASSPRGRVTTEAFF.

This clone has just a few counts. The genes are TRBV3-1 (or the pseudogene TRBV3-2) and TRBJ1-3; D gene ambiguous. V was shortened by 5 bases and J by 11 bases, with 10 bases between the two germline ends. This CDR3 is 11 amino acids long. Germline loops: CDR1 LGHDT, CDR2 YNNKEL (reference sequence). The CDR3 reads CASSDFTSIYF. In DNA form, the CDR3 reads TGTGCCAGCAGCGACTTCACCTCCATATATTTT.

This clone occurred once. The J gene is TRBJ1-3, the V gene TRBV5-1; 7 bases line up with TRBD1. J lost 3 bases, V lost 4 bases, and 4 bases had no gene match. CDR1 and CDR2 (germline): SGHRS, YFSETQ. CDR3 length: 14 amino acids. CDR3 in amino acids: CASSPGTDGNTIYF. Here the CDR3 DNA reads TGCGCCAGCAGCCCCGGGACAGATGGAAACACCATATATTTT.

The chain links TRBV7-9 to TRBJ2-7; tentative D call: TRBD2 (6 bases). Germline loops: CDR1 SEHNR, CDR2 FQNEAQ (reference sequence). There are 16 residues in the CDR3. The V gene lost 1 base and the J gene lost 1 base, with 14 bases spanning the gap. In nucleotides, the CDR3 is TGTGCCAGCAGCTTAGACTGGTTCGGGGGATCCTACGAGCAGTACTTC. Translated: CASSLDWFGGSYEQYF.

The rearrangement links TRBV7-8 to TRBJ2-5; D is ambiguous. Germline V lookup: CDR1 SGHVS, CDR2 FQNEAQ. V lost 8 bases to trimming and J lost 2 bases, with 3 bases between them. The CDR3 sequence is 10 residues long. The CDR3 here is CASGQETQYF. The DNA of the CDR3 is TGTGCCAGCGGTCAAGAGACCCAGTACTTC.